This T cell receptor (beta chain) derives from a study of blood T cell repertoires in COVID-19. Germline V gene data show CDR1 as SGHAT and CDR2 as FQNNGV. The CDR3 is made up of 13 amino acids. Here immunoSEQ multiplex PCR was the method, and the copy in TCRdb shows in-frame clones only, minus some. The data hold 70,000 or so clones, with approximately 90% observed a single time. A word on this clone: Compared with germline, one end of the junction differs, possibly owing to a read error.

Specimen: peripheral blood. The clonotype originates from a man aged 55 to 70 with acute or convalescent COVID-19. The J gene is TRBJ2-2, the V gene TRBV11-2; D unresolved. The CDR3 is CASSVDTAPGLFF. DNA for the CDR3: TGTGCCAGCAGCGTAGACACCGCACCGGGGCTGTTTTTT.